Following are 28 T cell receptor beta chains from one sample sequenced in a study of T cells after yellow fever vaccination. TCRdb fed the 5' RACE reads into MiXCR, producing one record per CDR3 protein. The sample includes under 350,000 distinct CDR3 sequences, over 3.5% of them seen just once. The specimen comprised PBMCs, sampled 5 days after the yellow fever booster vaccination. These TCRs come from a man aged 18 to 35 who received the YFV17D yellow fever vaccine.

V gene TRBV4-3 combines with J gene TRBJ2-1; D not certain. Trimming removed 1 base at V and 5 bases at J, with 3 bases between. This CDR3 is 12 amino acids long. Germline CDR1 LGHNA, CDR2 YSLEER. The DNA of the CDR3 is TGCGCCAGCAGCCAAGGGGACAATGAGCAGTTCTTC. Protein: CASSQGDNEQFF.

Points on this clonotype: A read error may be the cause here, since a much bigger clone is one base away. The rearrangement links TRBV5-1 to TRBJ2-3; 9 bases fit TRBD2. The CDR3 sequence is 16 residues long. Trimming took 5 bases from V and 8 from J; bases not matched to a gene: 15. The V gene's germline CDR1 is SGHRS and CDR2 YFSETQ. CDR3 nucleotide sequence: TGCGCCAGCAGGGCCGGGATTAGCGGGGGCCCGGGTACGCAGTATTTT. Translating it yields CASRAGISGGPGTQYF. The whole variable domain, filled in from reference TRBV5-1 and TRBJ2-3, reads KAGVTQTPRYLIKTRGQQVTLSCSPISGHRSVSWYQQTPGQGLQFLFEYFSETQRNKGNFPGRFSGRQFSNSRSEMNVSTLELGDSALYLCASRAGISGGPGTQYFGPGTRLTVL.

This clonotype was found a few times. CDR3 amino acids: CASSQGGSSGAETQYF. In DNA form, the CDR3 reads TGTGCCAGCAGCCAAGGGGGGTCTAGCGGGGCGGAGACCCAGTACTTC. The chain recombines TRBV3-1 with TRBJ2-5; 9 bases are shared with TRBD2. The CDR3 contains 16 residues. Germline trimming cut 1 base from V and 5 bases from J; bases unmatched to any gene: 8. Germline V gene data show CDR1 as LGHDT and CDR2 as YNNKEL (reference sequence).

Ten or more counts support this clonotype. This chain uses TRBV4-1 with TRBJ2-7; no firm D call. This CDR3 contains 11 residues. The germline V gene has CDR1 MGHRA and CDR2 YSYEKL. Trimming pared 5 bases from V and 5 bases from J, leaving 7 bases between. The CDR3 DNA sequence: TGCGCCAGCAGCTCCCTGAACGAGCAGTACTTC. Its protein is CASSSLNEQYF.

This clonotype came up many times. DNA for the CDR3: TGTGCCAGCAGTTTGGGTTTAGGGCAGGCAACTAATGAAAAACTGTTTTTT. This codes for CASSLGLGQATNEKLFF. The chain carries TRBV12-3 or TRBV12-4 and TRBJ1-4; D ambiguous. V gave up 3 bases and J gave up 0 bases, with 14 bases separating them. This CDR3 spans 17 amino acids.

In its sample, this clonotype was seen a few times. V gene TRBV9 combines with J gene TRBJ2-5; D not certain. V lost 2 bases, J lost 2 bases, and 10 bases lay in between. Germline-derived CDR1 and CDR2 are SGDLS and YYNGEE. The CDR3 has 14 amino acids. The CDR3 here is CASSVSRYQETQYF. The CDR3 DNA sequence: TGTGCCAGCAGCGTTTCGAGATATCAAGAGACCCAGTACTTC.

DNA of the CDR3: TGTGCCAGCAGCCAAGACAAAGGGTCTGGAAACACCATATATTTT. Amino acids: CASSQDKGSGNTIYF. This rearrangement joins TRBV4-2 to TRBJ1-3; no firm D call. V gave up 0 bases and J gave up 1 base, with 7 bases separating them. Germline V lookup: CDR1 LGHNA, CDR2 YNFKEQ. This CDR3 spans 15 amino acids.

There are a few counts of this clonotype. The chain is built from TRBV4-2 and TRBJ1-2, with 10 bases fitting TRBD1. The V gene's germline CDR1 is LGHNA and CDR2 YNFKEQ. This CDR3 is built from 16 residues. The junction had 7 bases not matched to a gene; V was cut back by 2 bases and J by 4 bases. DNA for the CDR3: TGTGCCAGCAGCCAAACAGACAGGGGGCAACTCTATGGCTACACCTTC. It is translated as CASSQTDRGQLYGYTF.

This clonotype was seen more than once but under ten times. The V call is TRBV7-9, the J call TRBJ2-1; the match to TRBD1 covers 7 bases. Germline assignment: CDR1 SEHNR and CDR2 FQNEAQ (reference sequence). The CDR3 loop spans 19 amino acids. The junction had 15 bases not matched to a gene; V was cut back by 0 bases and J by 4 bases. CDR3 loop: CASSLAVGRQGVGYNEQFF. For the CDR3, the DNA is TGTGCCAGCAGCTTAGCAGTTGGGCGACAGGGAGTTGGGTACAATGAGCAGTTCTTC. Complete variable domain (other parts from reference TRBV7-9 and TRBJ2-1): DTGVSQNPRHKITKRGQNVTFRCDPISEHNRLYWYRQTLGQGPEFLTYFQNEAQLEKSRLLSDRFSAERPKGSFSTLEIQRTEQGDSAMYLCASSLAVGRQGVGYNEQFFGPGTRLTVL.

The CDR3 DNA is TGTGCCAGCAGCCAATTGGGCCAAGGGTACGAGCAGTACTTC. It is translated as CASSQLGQGYEQYF. The rearrangement uses TRBV4-2 and TRBJ2-7, with D hard to call. Trimming took 2 bases from V and 4 from J, leaving 12 bases between them. Germline values: CDR1 LGHNA, CDR2 YNFKEQ. CDR3 length equals 14 residues.

This clonotype was counted ten times or more. The V call is TRBV7-9, the J call TRBJ1-1; weak D call: TRBD1 (5 bases). This CDR3 spans 14 amino acids. CDR1 and CDR2 (germline): SEHNR, FQNEAQ (reference sequence). Trimming took 2 bases from V and 5 from J, leaving 12 bases between them. The CDR3 DNA reads TGTGCCAGCAGCTTAAGTCCGACAGAGACTGAAGCTTTCTTT. Translation: CASSLSPTETEAFF.

This clonotype was recorded a few times. The chain uses TRBV5-5 and TRBJ2-5, with D possibly being TRBD2 (5 bases). Germline assignment: CDR1 SGHKS and CDR2 YYEKEE (reference sequence). V gave up 5 bases and J gave up 5 bases, with 16 bases separating them. The CDR3 runs to 14 residues. DNA for the CDR3: TGTGCCAGCAGTCCGTTGGTGAGGAGGGAGACCCAGTACTTC. Translated, it gives CASSPLVRRETQYF.

This clonotype was seen only a few times. The genes are TRBV30 and TRBJ1-3; TRBD1 is a possible D gene (6 bases). This CDR3 is 13 amino acids long. Germline lookup yields CDR1 GTSNPN and CDR2 SVGIG (reference sequence). V was shortened by 4 bases and J by 4 bases, with 11 bases between the two germline ends. The DNA of the CDR3 is TGTGCCTGGAAGTCGGGGGCAGGAAACACCATATATTTT. Protein product: CAWKSGAGNTIYF.

There are a few counts of this clonotype. The rearrangement joins TRBV7-2 to TRBJ1-2; TRBD1 agrees at 8 bases. The CDR3 is 16 amino acids. The V and J ends lost 4 bases and 4 bases, in that order; junction bases with no gene match: 11. Germline V gene data show CDR1 as SGHTA and CDR2 as FQGNSA. The CDR3 loop is CASSSPLGTGGYGYTF. In DNA form, the CDR3 reads TGTGCCAGCAGCTCTCCCCTCGGAACAGGGGGCTATGGCTACACCTTC.

This clonotype was found a few times. The chain combines TRBV5-1 with TRBJ2-5, with 7 bases matching TRBD2. Per germline, CDR1 SGHRS and CDR2 YFSETQ. The junction had 14 bases not matched to a gene; V was cut back by 7 bases and J by 5 bases. The CDR3 has 15 residues. The CDR3 is CASFDPSGGKETQYF. The CDR3, as DNA: TGCGCCAGCTTCGATCCATCGGGGGGTAAGGAGACCCAGTACTTC.

The rearrangement links TRBV5-1 to TRBJ1-3, with TRBD1 matching over 7 bases. Germline CDR1 and CDR2: SGHRS and YFSETQ. The CDR3 is made up of 16 amino acids. Unmatched junction bases numbered 5, after V lost 2 bases and J lost 0 bases. CDR3 amino acids: CASSLTGDISGNTIYF. The CDR3 DNA reads TGCGCCAGCAGCTTAACAGGGGATATCTCTGGAAACACCATATATTTT. Drawing the rest from reference TRBV5-1 and TRBJ1-3, the complete variable domain is KAGVTQTPRYLIKTRGQQVTLSCSPISGHRSVSWYQQTPGQGLQFLFEYFSETQRNKGNFPGRFSGRQFSNSRSEMNVSTLELGDSALYLCASSLTGDISGNTIYFGEGSWLTVV.

This clonotype was found a few times. V gene TRBV5-5 combines with J gene TRBJ1-1; D may be TRBD1 (6 bases). Germline values: CDR1 SGHKS, CDR2 YYEKEE (reference sequence). This CDR3 contains 17 residues. Deletions cut 0 bases from V and 2 bases from J, with 17 bases between. The CDR3 bases are TGTGCCAGCAGCTTGGGCAGGGGAAATTTGCGTAACACTGAAGCTTTCTTT. It specifies CASSLGRGNLRNTEAFF.

The table lists this clonotype with many counts. This chain links TRBV24-1 with TRBJ2-1, with a weak D call TRBD1 (6 bases). The CDR3 is 14 amino acids. Germline CDR1 is KGHDR and CDR2 is SFDVKD. V was pared by 2 bases and J by 8 bases, with 12 bases between. This CDR3 reads CATSDYLGAHEQFF. In DNA, the CDR3 is TGTGCCACCAGTGATTATTTGGGGGCCCATGAGCAGTTCTTC.

The gene calls are TRBV7-9 and TRBJ2-3, with 11 bases identical to TRBD2. CDR1 and CDR2 (germline): SEHNR, FQNEAQ (reference sequence). The V gene end was trimmed by 4 bases and the J gene end by 6 bases; junction bases not matched to a gene: 9. This CDR3 has 16 residues. Here the CDR3 reads CASSSLLAGALDTQYF. CDR3 nucleotide sequence: TGTGCCAGCAGCTCCCTACTAGCGGGGGCGTTGGATACGCAGTATTTT.

In its sample, this clonotype was seen a few times. The CDR3 DNA reads TGCGCCAGCAGCCCCAGCGGGACAGCCGGGTTCAGGGATACGCAGTATTTT. It encodes CASSPSGTAGFRDTQYF. The genes are TRBV10-1 and TRBJ2-3; D possibly uses TRBD1 or TRBD2 (7 bases each). Trimming stripped 6 bases from V and 6 bases from J, with 25 bases between. The CDR3 has 17 residues. Germline assignment: CDR1 WNHNN and CDR2 SYGVQD (reference sequence).

The chain employs TRBV29-1 and TRBJ2-3; D might be TRBD1 (7 bases). CDR3 length equals 14 residues. Trimming pared 6 bases from V and 4 bases from J, leaving 17 bases between. The germline gives CDR1 SQVTM, CDR2 ANQGSEA. The CDR3 sequence: CSVAGQIIADTQYF. The CDR3 DNA reads as TGCAGCGTGGCGGGACAGATCATCGCAGATACGCAGTATTTT.

This clonotype has a count of ten or more. The chain carries TRBV5-1 and TRBJ2-2; weak D call: TRBD2 (6 bases). The CDR3 sequence is 15 residues long. Per the germline V gene, CDR1 is SGHRS and CDR2 is YFSETQ. V was clipped by 0 bases and J by 4 bases, with 10 bases between them. DNA of the CDR3: TGCGCCAGCAGCTTGGATGCGGGGCGCACCGGGGAGCTGTTTTTT. It translates to CASSLDAGRTGELFF. Based on the CDR3 plus reference TRBV5-1 and TRBJ2-2, the full variable domain is KAGVTQTPRYLIKTRGQQVTLSCSPISGHRSVSWYQQTPGQGLQFLFEYFSETQRNKGNFPGRFSGRQFSNSRSEMNVSTLELGDSALYLCASSLDAGRTGELFFGEGSRLTVL.

On this clonotype itself: One junction end disagrees with the germline gene, perhaps due to a read error. This chain joins TRBV12-3 or TRBV12-4 and TRBJ2-7; D gene uncertain. The CDR3 contains 13 residues. The CDR3 reads CASSRQRLGQFSF. The CDR3 DNA sequence: TGTGCCAGCAGTAGGCAACGTCTCGGGCAGTTTAGCTTC.

The sample holds a few counts of this clonotype. The V call is TRBV4-1, the J call TRBJ2-5, with 10 bases lining up with TRBD2. The CDR3 runs 17 residues. Germline CDR1 is MGHRA and CDR2 is YSYEKL. The J segment lost 5 bases and the V segment lost 5 bases, leaving 14 bases of the junction unmatched. The chain's CDR3 is CASSKPTLAGDGETQYF. The CDR3 bases are TGCGCCAGCAGCAAGCCCACCCTAGCGGGGGACGGCGAGACCCAGTACTTC.

This clonotype appeared a few times. Here the CDR3 DNA reads TGTGCCAGCAGCTTCACGAGACTAGCGGGGACAGATACGCAGTATTTT. Encoded protein: CASSFTRLAGTDTQYF. The chain uses TRBV11-2 and TRBJ2-3, with 11 nucleotides matching TRBD2. Germline V gives CDR1 SGHAT, CDR2 FQNNGV. The V segment lost 3 bases and the J segment 3 bases; nucleotides outside the gene matches: 5. The CDR3 is 16 amino acids.

V usage is TRBV7-2 and J usage is TRBJ1-2; D is unresolved. Trimming left V 4 bases short and J 8 bases short, with 14 bases between. Germline CDR1 SGHTA, CDR2 FQGNSA. The CDR3 is 13 residues long. The CDR3 DNA reads TGTGCCAGCAGCTCCCAACGAGTGAACGGCTACACCTTC. This gives the protein CASSSQRVNGYTF.

This clonotype was seen at least ten times. The chain is built from TRBV11-1 and TRBJ2-6; D possibly corresponds to TRBD2 (7 bases). CDR1 and CDR2 from the germline V gene are SGHAT and FQDESV (reference sequence). The CDR3 is made up of 16 amino acids. V lost 2 bases and J 2 bases, leaving 10 bases between the germline ends. In DNA, the CDR3 is TGTGCCAGCAGCTTATGGGGGGGGCCTGGGGCCAACGTCCTGACTTTC. Its protein is CASSLWGGPGANVLTF.

This rearrangement joins TRBV4-2 to TRBJ2-3; 10 bases are a match to TRBD2. The CDR3 extends over 17 amino acids. The V segment lost 0 bases and the J segment 2 bases; nucleotides outside the gene matches: 5. The V gene's germline CDR1 is LGHNA and CDR2 YNFKEQ. CDR3 coding DNA: TGTGCCAGCAGCCAAGAACCTAGCGGGGGTCCCACAGATACGCAGTATTTT. Protein sequence: CASSQEPSGGPTDTQYF.